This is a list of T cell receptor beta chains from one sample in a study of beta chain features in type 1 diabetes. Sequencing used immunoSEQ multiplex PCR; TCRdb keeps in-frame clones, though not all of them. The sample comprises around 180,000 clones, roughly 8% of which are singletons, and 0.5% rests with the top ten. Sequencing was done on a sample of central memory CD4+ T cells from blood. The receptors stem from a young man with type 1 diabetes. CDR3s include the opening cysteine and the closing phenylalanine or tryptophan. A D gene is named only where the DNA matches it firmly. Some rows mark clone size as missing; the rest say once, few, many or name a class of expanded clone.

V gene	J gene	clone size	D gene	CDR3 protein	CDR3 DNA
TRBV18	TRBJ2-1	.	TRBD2	CASSPVRGGYNEQFF	TGTGCCAGCTCACCGGTCCGCGGGGGCTACAATGAGCAGTTCTTC
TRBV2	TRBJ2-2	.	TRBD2	CASRRLAGFVTGELFF	TGTGCCAGCAGGCGACTAGCGGGGTTTGTCACCGGGGAGCTGTTTTTT
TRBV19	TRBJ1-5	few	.	CASRIGETSQPQHF	TGTGCCAGTCGTATTGGAGAGACCAGTCAGCCCCAGCATTTT
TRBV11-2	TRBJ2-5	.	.	CASRRVAGGRLRETQYF	TGTGCCAGCAGACGTGTGGCGGGCGGCAGGCTAAGAGAGACCCAGTACTTC
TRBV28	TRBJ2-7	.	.	CASSLWQGGNEQYF	TGTGCCAGCAGTTTGTGGCAGGGAGGAAACGAGCAGTACTTC
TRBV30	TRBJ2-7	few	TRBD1	CAWSVGQGGYEQYF	TGTGCCTGGAGTGTAGGACAGGGTGGTTACGAGCAGTACTTC
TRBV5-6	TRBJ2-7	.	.	CASSLTWTDDYEQYF	TGTGCCAGCAGCCTGACATGGACAGACGACTACGAGCAGTACTTC
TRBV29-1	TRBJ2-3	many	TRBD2	CSVAATGGDTQYF	TGCAGCGTTGCAGCCACGGGGGGGGATACGCAGTATTTT
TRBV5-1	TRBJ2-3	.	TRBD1	CASSLWTGSDTQYF	TGCGCCAGCAGCTTATGGACAGGGTCAGATACGCAGTATTTT
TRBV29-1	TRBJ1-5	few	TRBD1	CSVIQGNGNQPQHF	TGCAGCGTTATACAGGGGAATGGCAATCAGCCCCAGCATTTT
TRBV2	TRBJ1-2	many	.	CASSRGRTRGYTF	TGTGCCAGCAGCAGGGGCAGGACCCGTGGCTACACCTTC
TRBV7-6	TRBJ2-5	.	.	CASSTVWETQYF	TGTGCCAGCAGCACAGTCTGGGAGACCCAGTACTTC
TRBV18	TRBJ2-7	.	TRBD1	CASSISTGAPSYEQYF	TGTGCCAGCTCAATTTCAACAGGGGCCCCTTCCTACGAGCAGTACTTC
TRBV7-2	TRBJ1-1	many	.	CASKYREEAFF	TGTGCCAGCAAGTACCGGGAGGAAGCTTTCTTT
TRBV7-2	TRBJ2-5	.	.	CASSLGSRQETQYF	TGTGCCAGCAGCTTAGGGTCCAGACAAGAGACCCAGTACTTC
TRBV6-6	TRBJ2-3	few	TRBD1	CASMGQGSDTQYF	TGTGCCAGCATGGGACAGGGCTCAGATACGCAGTATTTT
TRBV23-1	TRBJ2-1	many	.	CASSRRSSYNEQFF	TGCGCCAGCAGTAGGAGAAGCTCCTACAATGAGCAGTTCTTC
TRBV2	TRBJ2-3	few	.	CASTRERRTDTQYF	TGTGCCAGCACACGGGAGAGGCGCACAGATACGCAGTATTTT
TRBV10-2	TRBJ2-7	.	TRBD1	CASSDPPTGDYEQYF	TGCGCCAGCAGTGACCCCCCGACAGGGGACTACGAGCAGTACTTC
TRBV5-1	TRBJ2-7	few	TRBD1	CASSQRQGFEQYF	TGCGCCAGCAGCCAAAGACAGGGTTTCGAGCAGTACTTC
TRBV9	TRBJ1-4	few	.	CASSVATGDNEKLFF	TGTGCCAGCAGCGTAGCTACGGGGGATAATGAAAAACTGTTTTTT
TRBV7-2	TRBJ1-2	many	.	CASSLYREGYTF	TGTGCCAGCAGCTTATATCGGGAAGGCTACACCTTC
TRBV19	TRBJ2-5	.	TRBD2	CASSPAGLVETQYF	TGTGCCAGTAGCCCAGCGGGATTGGTTGAGACCCAGTACTTC
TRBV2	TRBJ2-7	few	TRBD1	CASGTGPFEQYF	TGTGCCAGCGGGACAGGCCCCTTCGAGCAGTACTTC
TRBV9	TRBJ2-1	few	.	CASSAPEGDEQFF	TGTGCCAGCAGCGCGCCCGAGGGGGATGAGCAGTTCTTC
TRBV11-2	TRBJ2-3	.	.	CASSLEPARGTDTQYF	TGTGCCAGCAGCTTAGAACCAGCGAGGGGCACAGATACGCAGTATTTT
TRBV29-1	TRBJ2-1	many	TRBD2	CSVPGGPGHNEQFF	TGCAGCGTCCCGGGGGGGCCGGGGCACAATGAGCAGTTCTTC
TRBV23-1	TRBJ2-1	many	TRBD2	CASSTSGRLGEQFF	TGCGCCAGCAGTACTAGCGGCCGTCTCGGTGAGCAGTTCTTC
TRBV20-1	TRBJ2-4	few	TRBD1	CTPDRLNIQYF	TGCACTCCGGACAGGCTGAACATTCAGTACTTC
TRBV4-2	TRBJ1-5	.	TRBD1	CASSRQGGENQPQHF	TGTGCCAGCAGTCGTCAAGGGGGCGAAAATCAGCCCCAGCATTTT
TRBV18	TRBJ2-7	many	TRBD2	CASSRGGSGEQYF	TGTGCCAGCTCACGGGGGGGGTCCGGCGAGCAGTACTTC
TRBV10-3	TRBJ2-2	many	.	CAISESEAGELFF	TGTGCCATCAGTGAGTCAGAGGCCGGGGAGCTGTTTTTT
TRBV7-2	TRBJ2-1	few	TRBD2	CASSPTAGLVYSYNEQFF	TGTGCCAGCAGCCCAACCGCGGGACTAGTATATTCCTACAATGAGCAGTTCTTC
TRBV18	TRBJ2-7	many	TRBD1	CASSLGQASYEQYF	TGTGCCAGCTCACTAGGACAGGCATCCTACGAGCAGTACTTC
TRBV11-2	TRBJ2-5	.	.	CASSFGGIETQYF	TGTGCCAGCAGCTTCGGCGGGATAGAGACCCAGTACTTC
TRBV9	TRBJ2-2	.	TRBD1	CASSVAGQGAGELFF	TGTGCCAGCAGCGTAGCGGGACAGGGAGCCGGGGAGCTGTTTTTT
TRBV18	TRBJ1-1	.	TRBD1	CASSQGDTEAFF	TGTGCCAGCTCTCAGGGGGACACTGAAGCTTTCTTT
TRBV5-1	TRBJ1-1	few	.	CASTPMGANTEAFF	TGCGCCAGCACTCCAATGGGGGCGAACACTGAAGCTTTCTTT
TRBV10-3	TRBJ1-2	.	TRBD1	CAITGTLGQGRGYTF	TGTGCCATCACCGGGACCCTGGGACAGGGGAGAGGCTACACCTTC
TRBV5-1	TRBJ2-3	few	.	CASSFAGAGGDTQYF	TGCGCCAGCAGCTTTGCGGGGGCCGGGGGAGATACGCAGTATTTT
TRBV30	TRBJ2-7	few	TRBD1	CAWSVPRTGQYEQYF	TGTGCCTGGAGTGTTCCCCGGACAGGGCAATACGAGCAGTACTTC
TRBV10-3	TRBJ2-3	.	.	CAIRRGLDTDTQYF	TGTGCCATCAGGCGGGGGCTTGACACAGATACGCAGTATTTT
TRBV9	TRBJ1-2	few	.	CASSAQEGRNYGYTF	TGTGCCAGCAGCGCCCAGGAGGGGCGAAACTATGGCTACACCTTC
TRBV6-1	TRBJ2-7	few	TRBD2	CASTSGARDEQYF	TGTGCCAGTACTAGCGGAGCGCGGGACGAGCAGTACTTC
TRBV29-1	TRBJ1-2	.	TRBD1	CSVGTASVVSGYTF	TGCAGCGTGGGGACAGCCTCCGTAGTCTCGGGCTACACCTTC
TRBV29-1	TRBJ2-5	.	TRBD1	CSVKPPTGDQETQYF	TGCAGCGTTAAACCCCCGACAGGGGACCAAGAGACCCAGTACTTC
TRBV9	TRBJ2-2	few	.	CASSVFSGVGTGELFF	TGTGCCAGCAGCGTGTTCTCGGGGGTCGGGACCGGGGAGCTGTTTTTT
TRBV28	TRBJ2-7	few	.	CASSTLIRGGAHFPIYEQYF	TGTGCCAGCAGTACCCTCATTAGAGGGGGGGCGCATTTTCCAATTTACGAGCAGTACTTC
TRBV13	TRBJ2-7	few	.	CASSPKPKTTYEQYF	TGTGCCAGCAGCCCGAAGCCCAAAACCACCTACGAGCAGTACTTC
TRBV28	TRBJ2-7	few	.	CASTQFGGTYEQYF	TGTGCCAGCACCCAATTTGGGGGCACCTACGAGCAGTACTTC
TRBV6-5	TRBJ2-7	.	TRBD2	CASTRGSSYEQYF	TGTGCCAGCACGCGCGGGAGCTCCTACGAGCAGTACTTC
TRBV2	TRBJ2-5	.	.	CATQDQTPLETQYF	TGTGCCACCCAGGATCAGACCCCTCTCGAGACCCAGTACTTC
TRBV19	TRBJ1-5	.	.	CASSLWPQPQHF	TGTGCCAGTAGTTTGTGGCCTCAGCCCCAGCATTTT